The rows below give T cell receptor beta chains drawn from one sample of a study of blood T cell repertoires in COVID-19. The repertoire was sequenced with immunoSEQ multiplex PCR; TCRdb's copy has only in-frame clones and lacks some. The sample holds around 430,000 clones; approximately 90% are singletons and the top ten take roughly an eighth. Sequenced material: peripheral blood. The receptors originated from a woman between 50 and 59 years old with COVID-19, enrolled during active disease. Each CDR3 is given with its conserved first and last residue. D genes are given only for firm matches. Not all rows give a size; the values are once, few, many and, for expanded clones, a class.

TRBV30	-	TRBJ2-7	-	TGTGCCTGGAGTGTATCAGGGTGGGGAAACGAGCAGTACTTC	CAWSVSGWGNEQYF
TRBV24-1	TRBD1	TRBJ1-2	-	TGTGCCACCAGTGATTCTCGACAGGGAGGCTATGGCTACACCTTC	CATSDSRQGGYGYTF
TRBV30	TRBD2	TRBJ2-2	-	TGTGCCTGGAGTGTACTGAGCGGGGGGGCCGGGGAGCTGTTTTTT	CAWSVLSGGAGELFF
TRBV3-1/TRBV3-2	TRBD1	TRBJ2-7	few	TGTGCCAGCAGCCAGGGGGACAGGGACTCCTACGAGCAGTACTTC	CASSQGDRDSYEQYF
TRBV4-2	TRBD2	TRBJ2-3	-	TGTGCCAGCAGCCACTTCAGCGGGGGGGACCGCACAGATACGCAGTATTTT	CASSHFSGGDRTDTQYF
TRBV3-1/TRBV3-2	-	TRBJ2-1	-	TGTGCCAGCAGCCTCCAACGGCGGGGTGAGCAGTTCTTC	CASSLQRRGEQFF
TRBV6-5	TRBD1	TRBJ2-3	-	TGTGCCAGCAGTTGGGGAAAAACAGGGGTGCAGTATTTT	CASSWGKTGVQYF
TRBV3-1/TRBV3-2	TRBD1	TRBJ2-7	-	TGTGCCAGCAGCCACAAGGGACAGTCCTACGAGCAGTACTTC	CASSHKGQSYEQYF
TRBV5-1	TRBD2	TRBJ2-1	-	TGCGCCAGCCTAGCGGGGGGAGGTGAGCAGTTCTTC	CASLAGGGEQFF
TRBV5-6	-	TRBJ1-6	-	TGTGCCAGCAGCAATTCAGGGGAGGGCTATAATTCACCCCTCCACTTT	CASSNSGEGYNSPLHF
TRBV19	-	TRBJ1-6	once	TGTGCCAGTAGAACCCAGGTTTTGGATTCACCCCTCCACTTT	CASRTQVLDSPLHF
TRBV7-7	-	TRBJ2-2	-	TGTGCCAGCAGCTTAGACTCGGGGACCGGGGAGCTGTTTTTT	CASSLDSGTGELFF
TRBV12-3/TRBV12-4	-	TRBJ2-5	-	TGTGCCAGCAGTTTACAGGGGGGAGAGACCCAGTACTTC	CASSLQGGETQYF
TRBV2	-	TRBJ2-3	-	TGTGCCAGCAGTGAGACATCAGATCGGACAGATACGCAGTATTTT	CASSETSDRTDTQYF
TRBV10-3	-	TRBJ2-7	-	TGTGCCATCAGTGACCCCGGGGAGCAGTACTTC	CAISDPGEQYF